This T cell receptor (beta chain) was recorded in a study of blood T cells in healthy people across ages. Study conclusions and caveats: Compared with aged donors, long-lived donors showed fewer expanded clones, suggesting selection.

This CDR3 region has 13 residues. CDR1 and CDR2 from the germline V gene are SQVTM and ANQGSEA. Trimming took 6 bases from V and 7 from J; bases not matched to a gene: 9. A sample-barcoded 5' primer and a J-beta primer mix were used in a second PCR of roughly 7 to 11 cycles. A single record per CDR3 protein comes from TCRdb applying MiXCR to the 5' RACE reads. This table holds 1.4 million or so distinct CDR3 sequences, less than 45% found once. This clonotype turned up a few times. Its antigen remains unidentified. Donors gave around 10 milliliters of peripheral blood apiece. Each sample used at least 7 million PBMCs.

The receptor was isolated from a young woman in good health. Input material: blood. V usage is TRBV29-1 and J usage is TRBJ1-1; 9 bases fit TRBD1. As DNA, the CDR3 is TGCAGCGTGAATCCCGGGACAGGGATTGAAGCTTTCTTT. Translation: CSVNPGTGIEAFF.